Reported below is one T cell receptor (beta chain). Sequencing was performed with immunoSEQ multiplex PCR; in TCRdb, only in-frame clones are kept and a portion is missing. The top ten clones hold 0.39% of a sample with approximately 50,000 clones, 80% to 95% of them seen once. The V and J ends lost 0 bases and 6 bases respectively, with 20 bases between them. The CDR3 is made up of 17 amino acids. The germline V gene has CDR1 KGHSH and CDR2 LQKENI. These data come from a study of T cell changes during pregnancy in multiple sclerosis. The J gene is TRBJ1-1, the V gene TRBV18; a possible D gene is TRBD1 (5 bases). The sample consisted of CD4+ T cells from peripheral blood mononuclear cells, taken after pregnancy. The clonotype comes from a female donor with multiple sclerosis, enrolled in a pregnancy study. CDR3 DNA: TGTGCCAGCTCACCACCGCGGAGGGGTGCCCTCATTTCTGAAGCTTTCTTT. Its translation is CASSPPRRGALISEAFF.